This T cell receptor beta chain was identified during a study of identical twins. With regard to this clonotype: No antigen is known for it.

General observations from the study: Beta out-of-frame sequences showed weaker excess sharing between twins.

TCRdb re-derived calls from the 5' RACE reads in MiXCR, one entry per CDR3 protein. The sample includes 540,000 or so distinct CDR3 sequences, 20% to 25% of them seen just once. The CDR3 loop spans 15 amino acids. Trimming cost V 5 bases and J 5 bases; bases outside gene matches: 8. Germline V gene lookup returns CDR1 MNHNS and CDR2 SASEGT. The data were also submitted as part of a second study, on yellow fever vaccine responses in identical twins.

The sequence came from a woman under 30 in good health. This sequence joins TRBV6-1 and TRBJ2-2; 7 nucleotides line up with TRBD2. Sequenced material: CD4+ T cells sorted from blood. The DNA for the CDR3 is TGTGCCAGCAGTCGCGGCGGGGGAGGGACCGGGGAGCTGTTTTTT. As protein: CASSRGGGGTGELFF.